The entry below describes one TCR beta chain. V lost 0 bases to trimming and J lost 2 bases; unmatched junction nucleotides: 6. Germline CDR1 reads SGDLS; CDR2 reads YYNGEE. The CDR3 length is 16 residues. The entry originates in a study of blood T cell repertoires in COVID-19. Study overall: Sites across the United States, Italy and Spain contributed samples from acute and convalescent COVID-19. PBMCs, B-cell-depleted T cells, or T cells were the source of the cDNA or gDNA that made up the material.

How the authors handled the data: Quantification of nucleated cells was approximated via reference gene primer amplification. Clones were sequenced by immunoSEQ multiplex PCR, and TCRdb holds only the in-frame ones, with some missing. From that table come the V and J calls and clone size; the DNA was used to work out D and trimming. The data contain some 41,000 clones, roughly nine tenths of them seen just once; the ten biggest clones take up about a sixth. The specimen was peripheral blood. The receptor was derived from a man aged 70 or older with active COVID-19. The rearrangement joins TRBV9 to TRBJ2-3; 7 positions agree with TRBD1. The CDR3 spells CASSVEVDRSTDTQYF. The CDR3 nucleotides read TGTGCCAGCAGCGTAGAGGTGGACAGGTCCACAGATACGCAGTATTTT.